The clone carrying this T cell receptor (beta chain) was seen at least ten times. Its antigen remains unidentified. TCRdb re-derived calls from the 5' RACE reads in MiXCR, one entry per CDR3 protein. The sample lists 10,000 to 15,000 distinct CDR3 sequences; 13% to 15% were seen once. The sample comes from a study of T-cell memory formation after mild COVID-19. Across the study: Largely, TCR clusters stayed within a single donor.

V was pared by 7 bases and J by 1 base, with 3 bases between. The CDR3 contains 11 residues. Broader study findings: CD4/CD8 balance held among clones contracting day 15 to 85, and later expanders leaned CD4+. Contracting clones localized mainly to CM and EM when CD4+ and mainly to EMRA when CD8+. Pre-infection memory showed some responding clones, and this suggested that cross-reactive memory joined.

The source of this sequence is a man between 18 and 29 years old who had mild COVID-19 (a few samples of this study predate the infection). Cell type and time point are not known. The material sequenced was PBMCs or a T cell subset sorted from them (not recorded which). The J gene is TRBJ2-3, the V gene TRBV12-3 or TRBV12-4, with D unclear. The CDR3: CASMGTDTQYF. Here the CDR3 DNA reads TGTGCCAGCATGGGCACAGATACGCAGTATTTT.